The 17 T cell receptor beta chains given below trace back to one sample, sequenced in a study of CD8+ T cells in alopecia areata. Investigators isolated RNA and reverse transcribed it into cDNA to act as the sequencing template. Here immunoSEQ multiplex PCR was the method, and the copy in TCRdb shows in-frame clones only, minus some. The repertoire holds under 40,000 clones, with roughly half as singletons. The source material was NKG2D-high CD8+ T cells sorted from blood. All receptors come from a human donor with alopecia areata.

This clone showed up just a few times. The rearrangement uses TRBV9 and TRBJ1-2; tentative D call: TRBD1 (5 bases). Germline assignment: CDR1 SGDLS and CDR2 YYNGEE. The CDR3 is 15 amino acids. Trimming pared 3 bases from V and 2 bases from J, leaving 14 bases between. CDR3 protein: CASSAGGIKNYGYTF. The CDR3 DNA is TGTGCCAGCAGCGCCGGGGGGATAAAGAACTATGGCTACACCTTC. The complete variable domain, with remaining parts taken from reference TRBV9 and TRBJ1-2, reads DSGVTQTPKHLITATGQRVTLRCSPRSGDLSVYWYQQSLDQGLQFLIQYYNGEERAKGNILERFSAQQFPDLHSELNLSSLELGDSALYFCASSAGGIKNYGYTFGSGTRLTVV.

This clone appeared a few times. CDR3 coding DNA: TGTGCCAGCAGCTTTAGGGGACTAGACGCCTACAATGAGCAGTTCTTC. This sequence encodes CASSFRGLDAYNEQFF. The chain has TRBV7-6 and TRBJ2-1; 8 positions agree with TRBD2. Trimming at V came to 3 bases and at J to 2 bases, leaving 6 bases not matched to a gene. The CDR3 totals 16 residues. Germline V CDR1 and CDR2: SGHVS, FNYEAQ. The full variable domain, completed using reference TRBV7-6 and TRBJ2-1, is GAGVSQSPRYKVTKRGQDVALRCDPISGHVSLYWYRQALGQGPEFLTYFNYEAQQDKSGLPNDRFSAERPEGSISTLTIQRTEQRDSAMYRCASSFRGLDAYNEQFFGPGTRLTVL.

The rearrangement uses TRBV7-9 and TRBJ1-2; D gene ambiguous. With 4 bases removed from V and 3 bases from J, the gap between germline ends came to 12 bases. The germline V gene encodes CDR1 SEHNR and CDR2 FQNEAQ (reference sequence). This CDR3 is built from 14 residues. In DNA form, the CDR3 reads TGTGCCAGCAGCTCGGGAGGATTGGACTATGGCTACACCTTC. Translated: CASSSGGLDYGYTF.

The V gene is TRBV7-6, the J gene TRBJ1-1; D is undetermined. Germline V gene sequence: CDR1 SGHVS, CDR2 FNYEAQ. This CDR3 contains 16 residues. Deletions cut 1 base from V and 1 base from J, with 13 bases between. CDR3 residues: CASSLGRVAENTEAFF. The DNA of the CDR3 is TGTGCCAGCAGCTTAGGAAGGGTTGCGGAGAACACTGAAGCTTTCTTT. The full variable domain, its missing parts supplied by reference TRBV7-6 and TRBJ1-1, is GAGVSQSPRYKVTKRGQDVALRCDPISGHVSLYWYRQALGQGPEFLTYFNYEAQQDKSGLPNDRFSAERPEGSISTLTIQRTEQRDSAMYRCASSLGRVAENTEAFFGQGTRLTVV.

The chain recombines TRBV13 with TRBJ1-1, with a weak D call TRBD1 (6 bases). The CDR3 totals 14 residues. Trimming removed 5 bases at V and 5 bases at J, with 15 bases between. Germline assignment: CDR1 PRHDT and CDR2 FYEKMQ (reference sequence). The CDR3 DNA is TGTGCCAGCAGCCTCAGGGGAAGGGGGACTGAAGCTTTCTTT. Amino acid sequence: CASSLRGRGTEAFF.

V usage is TRBV27 and J usage is TRBJ1-2; maybe TRBD1 (5 bases). This CDR3 region has 14 residues. V dropped 3 bases and J dropped 4 bases, with 12 bases sitting between them. Germline-derived CDR1 and CDR2 are MNHEY and SMNVEV (reference sequence). The CDR3 DNA sequence: TGTGCCAGCAGTTTCCAGGGATCCTTCTATGGCTACACCTTC. This codes for CASSFQGSFYGYTF.

The chain recombines TRBV6-6 with TRBJ1-1; D is unclear. Germline assignment: CDR1 MNHNY and CDR2 SVGAGI (reference sequence). The CDR3 runs to 11 residues. Trimming cost V 2 bases and J 8 bases, with 6 bases left between them. CDR3: CASSYGAEAFF. CDR3 nucleotides: TGTGCCAGCAGTTACGGCGCGGAAGCTTTCTTT.

The chain combines TRBV2 with TRBJ2-3; 8 nucleotides line up with TRBD2. Losses at the gene ends were 6 bases for V and 1 base for J; bases not matched to a gene: 12. The germline V gene encodes CDR1 SNHLY and CDR2 FYNNEI. This CDR3 is 17 amino acids long. The CDR3 coding sequence is TGTGCCAGCAGGGTAGCGGGGTACGTGGGCCGCACAGATACGCAGTATTTT. This translates into CASRVAGYVGRTDTQYF.

In DNA, the CDR3 is TGCGCCAGCAGCTTTACGGACACTGAAGCTTTCTTT. Protein sequence: CASSFTDTEAFF. V usage is TRBV5-1 and J usage is TRBJ1-1, with D unclear. This CDR3 has 12 residues. In germline, CDR1 is SGHRS, CDR2 YFSETQ. Trimming removed 2 bases from V and 3 bases from J, with 5 bases in between.

The chain combines TRBV2 with TRBJ2-7; no reliable D call. CDR3 length: 13 amino acids. Germline CDR1 reads SNHLY; CDR2 reads FYNNEI. Trimming stripped 7 bases from V and 5 bases from J, with 15 bases between. Written as DNA, the CDR3 is TGTGCCAGCACCGTGTTCTTCTCGGACGAGCAGTACTTC. This sequence encodes CASTVFFSDEQYF.

This clone came up a few times. The chain links TRBV11-2 to TRBJ1-1; possibly TRBD1 for D (5 bases). Germline assignment: CDR1 SGHAT and CDR2 FQNNGV. This CDR3 has 13 residues. V gave up 1 base and J gave up 13 bases, with 16 bases separating them. CDR3 nucleotide sequence: TGTGCCAGCAGCTTAGTGGGGGGAGTCAGGATTTTCTTT. The encoded protein is CASSLVGGVRIFF. Complete variable domain (other parts from reference TRBV11-2 and TRBJ1-1): EAGVAQSPRYKIIEKRQSVAFWCNPISGHATLYWYQQILGQGPKLLIQFQNNGVVDDSQLPKDRFSAERLKGVDSTLKIQPAKLEDSAVYLCASSLVGGVRIFFGQGTRLTVV.

This clone occurred a few times. The chain recombines TRBV7-9 with TRBJ2-7, with D possibly TRBD2 on 5 matching bases. CDR1 and CDR2 (germline): SEHNR, FQNEAQ (reference sequence). V shed 10 bases and J shed 4 bases, with 17 bases lying between them. The CDR3 covers 13 residues. Here the CDR3 reads CATTRGVGYEQYF. CDR3 coding DNA: TGTGCCACCACCCGGGGAGTGGGTTACGAGCAGTACTTC.

This clone was counted only a few times. The genes are TRBV14 and TRBJ2-7, with D uncertain. The ends were cut back, 0 bases at V and 12 bases at J, with 9 bases in the middle. The germline V gene has CDR1 SGHDN and CDR2 FVKESK. This CDR3 spans 11 amino acids. CDR3 protein: CASSQDRRRYF. Written as DNA, the CDR3 is TGTGCCAGCAGCCAAGATCGACGACGGTACTTC.

V gene TRBV27 combines with J gene TRBJ2-1, with TRBD1 matching over 7 bases. CDR1 is MNHEY, CDR2 SMNVEV, per germline (reference sequence). V lost 6 bases to trimming and J lost 2 bases; unmatched junction nucleotides: 4. The CDR3 totals 14 residues. CDR3 nucleotide sequence: TGTGCCAGCAGAACTAGGGGGCCCTACAATGAGCAGTTCTTC. Amino acids: CASRTRGPYNEQFF.

The chain has TRBV27 and TRBJ1-5; TRBD1 is a possible D gene (5 bases). Germline V gene lookup returns CDR1 MNHEY and CDR2 SMNVEV (reference sequence). The length of the CDR3 is 13 residues. Trimming pared 4 bases from V and 7 bases from J, leaving 11 bases between. CDR3 DNA sequence: TGTGCCAGCAGTTCCGAGTGGGGGCAGCCCCAGCATTTT. It specifies CASSSEWGQPQHF.

This clone has just a few counts. The chain links TRBV13 to TRBJ2-7, with D unclear. Trimming removed 5 bases at V and 4 bases at J, with 15 bases between. CDR3 length: 14 amino acids. Per germline, CDR1 PRHDT and CDR2 FYEKMQ (reference sequence). The CDR3 nucleotides read TGTGCCAGCAGCGACAAGGCACAGCTTTACGAGCAGTACTTC. This encodes CASSDKAQLYEQYF.

The chain couples TRBV28 to TRBJ2-7; tentative D call: TRBD2 (6 bases). Germline CDR1 reads MDHEN; CDR2 reads SYDVKM. The CDR3 contains 16 residues. V gave up 1 base and J gave up 3 bases, with 16 bases separating them. Here the CDR3 reads CASSLSRLGRGYEQYF. Written as DNA, the CDR3 is TGTGCCAGCAGTTTATCGCGACTAGGGCGAGGCTACGAGCAGTACTTC. Filled out from reference TRBV28 and TRBJ2-7, the complete variable domain reads DVKVTQSSRYLVKRTGEKVFLECVQDMDHENMFWYRQDPGLGLRLIYFSYDVKMKEKGDIPEGYSVSREKKERFSLILESASTNQTSMYLCASSLSRLGRGYEQYFGPGTRLTVT.